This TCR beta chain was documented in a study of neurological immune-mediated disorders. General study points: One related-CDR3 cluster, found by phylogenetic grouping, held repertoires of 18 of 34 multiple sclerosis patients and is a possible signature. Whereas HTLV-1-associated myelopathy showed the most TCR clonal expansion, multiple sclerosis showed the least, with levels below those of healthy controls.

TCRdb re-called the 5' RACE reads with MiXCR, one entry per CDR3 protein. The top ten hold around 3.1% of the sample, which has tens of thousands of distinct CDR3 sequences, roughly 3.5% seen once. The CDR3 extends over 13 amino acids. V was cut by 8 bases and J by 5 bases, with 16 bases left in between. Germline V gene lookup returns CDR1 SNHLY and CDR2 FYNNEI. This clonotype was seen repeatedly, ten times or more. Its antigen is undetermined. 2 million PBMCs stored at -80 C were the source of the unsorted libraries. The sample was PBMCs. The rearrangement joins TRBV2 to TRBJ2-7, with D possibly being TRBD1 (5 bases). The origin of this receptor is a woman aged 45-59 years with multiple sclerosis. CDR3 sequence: CASSRSGSDEQYF. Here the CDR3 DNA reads TGTGCCAGCTCTAGATCAGGGTCCGACGAGCAGTACTTC.